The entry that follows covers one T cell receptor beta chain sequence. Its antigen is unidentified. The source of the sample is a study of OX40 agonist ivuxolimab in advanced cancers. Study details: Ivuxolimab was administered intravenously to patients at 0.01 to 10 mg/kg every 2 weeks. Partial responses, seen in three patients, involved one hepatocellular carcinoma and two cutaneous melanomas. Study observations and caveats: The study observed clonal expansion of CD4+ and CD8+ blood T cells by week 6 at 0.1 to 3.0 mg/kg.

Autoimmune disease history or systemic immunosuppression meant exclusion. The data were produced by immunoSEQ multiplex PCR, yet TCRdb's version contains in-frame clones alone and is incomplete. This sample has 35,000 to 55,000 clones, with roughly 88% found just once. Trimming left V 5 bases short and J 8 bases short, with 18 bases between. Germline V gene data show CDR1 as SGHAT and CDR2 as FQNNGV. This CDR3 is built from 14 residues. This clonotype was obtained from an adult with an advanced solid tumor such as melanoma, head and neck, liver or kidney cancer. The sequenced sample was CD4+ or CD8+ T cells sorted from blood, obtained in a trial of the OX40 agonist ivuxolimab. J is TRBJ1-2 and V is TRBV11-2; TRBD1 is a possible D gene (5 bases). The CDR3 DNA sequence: TGTGCCAGCAGCCTTTCCCGGGGGAGAGGGGGCTACACCTTC. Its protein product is CASSLSRGRGGYTF. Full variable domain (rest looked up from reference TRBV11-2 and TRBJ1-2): EAGVAQSPRYKIIEKRQSVAFWCNPISGHATLYWYQQILGQGPKLLIQFQNNGVVDDSQLPKDRFSAERLKGVDSTLKIQPAKLEDSAVYLCASSLSRGRGGYTFGSGTRLTVV.